The sequence of this TCR beta chain was determined in a study of shared clonotypes between healthy human individuals. About the research overall: Participating donors consisted of two women and a few men aged 18 to 49. Each donor's CD4 naive and CD4 memory cells filled three plates apiece, CD8 naive two, and CD8 memory one.

TCRdb's table, derived via immunoSEQ multiplex PCR, lists solely in-frame clones and lacks some. The table has 2 million to 3 million clones, 80% to 95% seen once. The split of CD4+ cells yielded CD45RA+ naive and CD45RA-negative memory subsets. Germline loops: CDR1 MDHEN, CDR2 SYDVKM. Trimming took 6 bases from V and 0 from J; bases not matched to a gene: 12. The CDR3 has 20 amino acids. The origin of this receptor is a man between 18 and 35 years old in good health. Some clones in this sample may be carry-over from other donors' samples. The V call is TRBV28, the J call TRBJ2-6, with TRBD1 matching 12 bases. Source material: naive CD4+ T cells from PBMCs. Subset given: CD45RA+ positively selected. Here the CDR3 DNA reads TGTGCCAGCAGCCCATTGACCGGGACAGGGGGCCCCTCTGGGGCCAACGTCCTGACTTTC. Protein sequence: CASSPLTGTGGPSGANVLTF. Full variable domain (missing parts from reference TRBV28 and TRBJ2-6): DVKVTQSSRYLVKRTGEKVFLECVQDMDHENMFWYRQDPGLGLRLIYFSYDVKMKEKGDIPEGYSVSREKKERFSLILESASTNQTSMYLCASSPLTGTGGPSGANVLTFGAGSRLTVL.